A selection of T cell receptor beta chains follows, all from one sample in a study of Tregs in tolerant kidney transplant recipients. Clones were sequenced by immunoSEQ multiplex PCR, and TCRdb holds only the in-frame ones, with some missing. The top ten clones hold roughly 2% of a sample with tens of thousands of clones, over 75% of them seen once. The sample consisted of Tregs from blood, taken before the transplant. These receptors came from a human donor who received a combined kidney and bone marrow transplant. Each CDR3 is given with its conserved first and last residue. D genes are given only for firm matches. The size field is filled for only some rows; it gives once, few, many or a size class.

>.|TRBV7-9|.|TRBJ2-7
TGTGCCAGCAGCTTAATGTACGAGCAGTACTTC
CASSLMYEQYF
>.|TRBV18|.|TRBJ2-3
TGTGCCAGCTCACCCCAGGGGACAGATACGCAGTATTTT
CASSPQGTDTQYF
>.|TRBV28|.|TRBJ2-7
TGTGCCAGCAGTTCGGACCCCCCAGGGGAGCAGTACTTC
CASSSDPPGEQYF
>.|TRBV27|.|TRBJ1-5
TGTGCCAGCAGTCCACTCGGGCAGTACCTTAGCAATCAGCCCCAGCATTTT
CASSPLGQYLSNQPQHF
>.|TRBV18|.|TRBJ1-3
TGTGCCAGCTCACCGCAGTCTGAGGGAAACACCATATATTTT
CASSPQSEGNTIYF
>.|TRBV27|.|TRBJ2-1
TGTGCCAGCAGTTTATCTGGGGTCCAGCGGTACAATGAGCAGTTCTTC
CASSLSGVQRYNEQFF
>.|TRBV2|TRBD1|TRBJ1-2
TGTGCCAGCAGTGAAGCGGGGAAACAGGGGGCGCGCGGCTACACCTTC
CASSEAGKQGARGYTF
>.|TRBV19|TRBD1|TRBJ1-3
TGTGCCAGTAGTTACACCGGGACAGGGGATAGAAACACCATATATTTT
CASSYTGTGDRNTIYF
>.|TRBV5-6|TRBD1|TRBJ1-2
TGTGCCAGCAGCCCGGGGACAGGGGCCCTTGAGTATGGCTACACCTTC
CASSPGTGALEYGYTF
>.|TRBV19|.|TRBJ1-6
TGTGCCAGTAGTAATCCGGGGATCTCCTATAATTCACCCCTCCACTTT
CASSNPGISYNSPLHF
>.|TRBV18|.|TRBJ2-7
TGTGCCAGCTCACCACCAGCAGGGGTACCCTACGAGCAGTACTTC
CASSPPAGVPYEQYF
>.|TRBV2|TRBD1|TRBJ2-1
TGTGCCAGCAGGGGTCCGGGACAGGGGTACGAGCAGTTCTTC
CASRGPGQGYEQFF
>.|TRBV7-2|.|TRBJ2-5
TGTGCCAGCAGCTTAGCTGTCGGGTACCAAGAGACCCAGTACTTC
CASSLAVGYQETQYF
>.|TRBV6-1|.|TRBJ1-4
TGTGCCAGCAGTGAAGCGAGACGATCAACTAATGAAAAACTGTTTTTT
CASSEARRSTNEKLFF
>.|TRBV19|TRBD2|TRBJ2-2
TGTGCCAGTAGTCGTCCAACTAGCGGGGGGGCGACCGGGGAGCTGTTTTTT
CASSRPTSGGATGELFF
>.|TRBV11-2|.|TRBJ2-1
TGTGCCAGCAGCTTAGCTACCTATGAGCAGTTCTTC
CASSLATYEQFF
>.|TRBV28|TRBD1|TRBJ1-3
TGTGCCAGCAGTGGACAGGGGGGACCTGGAAACACCATATATTTT
CASSGQGGPGNTIYF
>.|TRBV10-1|.|TRBJ2-2
TGCGCCAGCAGTCTACTGCCGAACACCGGGGAGCTGTTTTTT
CASSLLPNTGELFF
>.|TRBV5-1|TRBD1|TRBJ1-6
TGCGCCAGCAGCGTAACAGGGGGCGCCTCACCCCTCCACTTT
CASSVTGGASPLHF
>once|TRBV5-6|TRBD2|TRBJ2-2
TGTGCCAGCAGCCGGCTGAGGGAGGGGTTCACCGGGGAGCTGTTTTTT
CASSRLREGFTGELFF
>.|TRBV30|.|TRBJ1-1
TGTGCCTGGAGTGGACCGAACGGGGGGATCGGAGCTTTCTTT
CAWSGPNGGIGAFF
>.|TRBV29-1|.|TRBJ2-2
TGCAGCGTTGAGGGGGTTGCGGGTAAGGCCGGGGAGCTGTTTTTT
CSVEGVAGKAGELFF
>.|TRBV5-6|.|TRBJ1-1
TGTGCCAGCAGCTTGGGGCCGGTCATGGGCACTGAAGCTTTCTTT
CASSLGPVMGTEAFF
>.|TRBV7-9|TRBD2|TRBJ2-1
TGTGCCAGCAGCTTACGCGGGGGACCCCACCAACAGCAGTTCTTC
CASSLRGGPHQQQFF
>.|TRBV5-1|TRBD1|TRBJ1-2
TGCGCCAGCAGCTTTGGGGTCCGAGACAGGGAGGGAAATGGCTACACCTTC
CASSFGVRDREGNGYTF
>.|TRBV4-2|TRBD1|TRBJ2-2
TGTGCCAGCAGCGACAGGGTCAGAGGGGGCACCGGGGAGCTGTTTTTT
CASSDRVRGGTGELFF
>.|TRBV11-2|.|TRBJ1-4
TGTGCCAGCAGCTTGGGGCAAAGGGGGGCAGGTGAAAAACTGTTTTTT
CASSLGQRGAGEKLFF
>.|TRBV4-1|TRBD1|TRBJ2-5
TGCGCCAGCAGCCAGGGACAGGCAACTACGGAGACCCAGTACTTC
CASSQGQATTETQYF
>.|TRBV6-1|TRBD1|TRBJ2-7
TGTGCCAGCAGTGAAGCGACAGGGGGCCGGGACGAGCAGTACTTC
CASSEATGGRDEQYF
>few|TRBV6-1|.|TRBJ1-2
TGTGCCACCCAGCTGGGATATGGCTACACCTTC
CATQLGYGYTF
>.|TRBV6-6|TRBD1|TRBJ2-7
TGTGCCAGCAGTTACTCGACTGGACAGGGGTGGTACGAGCAGTACTTC
CASSYSTGQGWYEQYF
>.|TRBV7-9|.|TRBJ1-4
TGTGCCATCTCAATCTCAGGTGGCGAAAAACTGTTTTTT
CAISISGGEKLFF
>.|TRBV28|TRBD2|TRBJ2-7
TGTGCCAGCAGTTTCGGACAGGGATGGCTAGCGGGAGCGGCGTATTACGAGCAGTACTTC
CASSFGQGWLAGAAYYEQYF
>.|TRBV4-1|.|TRBJ2-3
TGCGCCAGCAGCCAAGGTAGACTACTCACCGCAGATACGCAGTATTTT
CASSQGRLLTADTQYF
>.|TRBV2|TRBD1|TRBJ1-1
TGTGCCAGCAGTGAAGTACAGGGGGTGAACACTGAAGCTTTCTTT
CASSEVQGVNTEAFF
>.|TRBV28|TRBD2|TRBJ2-3
TGTGCCAGCAGTTCTAGCGGGCGGAATCCCACAGATACGCAGTATTTT
CASSSSGRNPTDTQYF
>.|TRBV10-3|.|TRBJ2-7
TGTGCCATCATTCAACGGGACTCACTATCCTCCTACGGGCAGTACTTC
CAIIQRDSLSSYGQYF
>.|TRBV6-5|.|TRBJ2-1
TGTGCCAGCAGCCACGACACTGGGTGGAATGAGCAGTTCTTC
CASSHDTGWNEQFF
>.|TRBV6-5|.|TRBJ1-1
TGTGCCAGCAGTTACTCGACCAACACTGAAGCTTTCTTT
CASSYSTNTEAFF
>few|TRBV5-3|.|TRBJ2-7
TGTGCCAAAAGCGAGCAGTACTTC
CAKSEQYF
>.|TRBV13|TRBD1|TRBJ2-3
TGTGCCAGCAGCTTACGAGCAGGGGGCTCAGATACGCAGTATTTT
CASSLRAGGSDTQYF
>.|TRBV7-4|.|TRBJ1-1
TGTGCCAGCAGCCACGTTGAGGTGAACACTGAAGCTTTCTTT
CASSHVEVNTEAFF